The 24 T cell receptor beta chains given below trace back to one sample, sequenced in a study of technical replicates of blood from a few donors. Using immunoSEQ multiplex PCR, the repertoire was profiled, and TCRdb retains in-frame clones only, with some absent. The sample gives tens of thousands of clones, 95% to 98% of which show up once; roughly 0.2% is in the top ten. Sample: T cells isolated from PBMCs. These receptors were taken from a human donor in good health.

The V gene is TRBV2, the J gene TRBJ1-2; 8 nucleotides line up with TRBD1. J was trimmed by 3 bases and V by 7 bases; bases with no gene match: 4. CDR3 length: 13 amino acids. Germline CDR1 reads SNHLY; CDR2 reads FYNNEI. The CDR3 protein is CASIGQGYYGYTF. The CDR3 DNA reads TGTGCCAGCATTGGACAGGGTTACTATGGCTACACCTTC.

The chain links TRBV19 to TRBJ2-2; 8 bases are a match to TRBD1. The CDR3 spans 15 residues. The ends lost 5 bases at V and 5 bases at J; junction bases unmatched: 7. Looked up from germline, CDR1 is LNHDA and CDR2 is SQIVND (reference sequence). CDR3 loop: CASSFGTGGTGELFF. For the CDR3, the DNA is TGTGCCAGTAGTTTTGGGACAGGAGGAACCGGGGAGCTGTTTTTT.

The genes are TRBV5-4 and TRBJ2-7; TRBD2 agrees at 9 bases. The CDR3 is made up of 15 amino acids. Trimming took 4 bases from V and 0 from J; bases not matched to a gene: 5. Looked up from germline, CDR1 is SGHNT and CDR2 is YYREEE (reference sequence). CDR3 coding DNA: TGTGCCAGCAGCCTGACTAGCGGAAGCTCCTACGAGCAGTACTTC. Protein sequence: CASSLTSGSSYEQYF. The variable domain in full, completed from reference TRBV5-4 and TRBJ2-7, reads ETGVTQSPTHLIKTRGQQVTLRCSSQSGHNTVSWYQQALGQGPQFIFQYYREEENGRGNFPPRFSGLQFPNYSSELNVNALELDDSALYLCASSLTSGSSYEQYFGPGTRLTVT.

This clone occurred once. This chain joins TRBV18 and TRBJ2-7; D is perhaps TRBD2 (5 bases). The CDR3 loop spans 15 amino acids. The ends were cut back, 0 bases at V and 6 bases at J, with 15 bases in the middle. The germline V gene encodes CDR1 KGHSH and CDR2 LQKENI. CDR3 residues: CASSPPSGAGIEQYF. CDR3 nucleotides: TGTGCCAGCTCACCACCGAGCGGAGCCGGGATCGAGCAGTACTTC. The full variable domain, with the rest looked up from reference TRBV18 and TRBJ2-7, is NAGVMQNPRHLVRRRGQEARLRCSPMKGHSHVYWYRQLPEEGLKFMVYLQKENIIDESGMPKERFSAEFPKEGPSILRIQQVVRGDSAAYFCASSPPSGAGIEQYFGPGTRLTVT.

This chain's CDR3 is CASGTSVYNEQFF. The CDR3 DNA reads as TGTGCCAGTGGGACTAGCGTTTACAATGAGCAGTTCTTC. The chain combines TRBV9 with TRBJ2-1, with 10 bases aligning to TRBD2. V was pared by 8 bases and J by 4 bases, with 3 bases of the junction left unmatched. The CDR3 is 13 amino acids. The germline CDR1 and CDR2 sequences are SGDLS and YYNGEE.

V usage is TRBV30 and J usage is TRBJ1-2; D gene ambiguous. Germline V gives CDR1 GTSNPN, CDR2 SVGIG (reference sequence). CDR3 size: 14 residues. The ends were cut back, 0 bases at V and 7 bases at J, with 15 bases in the middle. In nucleotides, the CDR3 is TGTGCCTGGAGTGTAAGCCGGGAGAATGGTGGCTACACCTTC. Amino acid sequence: CAWSVSRENGGYTF.

V and J are TRBV27 and TRBJ2-3; D call uncertain. CDR3 length equals 13 residues. Germline CDR1 reads MNHEY; CDR2 reads SMNVEV (reference sequence). Trimming removed 3 bases at V and 2 bases at J, with 6 bases between. The CDR3: CASSFQFTDTQYF. For the CDR3, the DNA is TGTGCCAGCAGTTTTCAGTTCACAGATACGCAGTATTTT.

The chain joins TRBV9 to TRBJ2-2; the D gene is possibly TRBD1 (5 bases). This CDR3 region has 15 residues. Germline CDR1 and CDR2: SGDLS and YYNGEE. V was pared by 3 bases and J by 8 bases, with 17 bases between. Here the CDR3 reads CASSEISSGYGELFF. CDR3 DNA: TGTGCCAGCAGCGAGATTAGCTCAGGGTATGGGGAGCTGTTTTTT.

The chain links TRBV29-1 to TRBJ2-3; D not certain. Trimming stripped 2 bases from V and 0 bases from J, with 6 bases between. Germline V gene data show CDR1 as SQVTM and CDR2 as ANQGSEA. The CDR3 extends over 13 amino acids. In DNA, the CDR3 is TGCAGCGTTGAATCAACTAGCACAGATACGCAGTATTTT. Translating gives CSVESTSTDTQYF.

This clone was detected only once. The chain has TRBV5-1 and TRBJ2-1, with 14 bases aligning to TRBD2. Germline V CDR1 and CDR2: SGHRS, YFSETQ. V gave up 4 bases and J gave up 9 bases; unmatched junction bases: 6. CDR3 size: 15 residues. The CDR3 nucleotides read TGCGCCAGCAGCCCGGGACTAGCGGGAGATGGTGAGCAGTTCTTC. This sequence encodes CASSPGLAGDGEQFF. The whole variable domain, filled in from reference TRBV5-1 and TRBJ2-1, reads KAGVTQTPRYLIKTRGQQVTLSCSPISGHRSVSWYQQTPGQGLQFLFEYFSETQRNKGNFPGRFSGRQFSNSRSEMNVSTLELGDSALYLCASSPGLAGDGEQFFGPGTRLTVL.

The V call is TRBV4-2, the J call TRBJ2-1; 7 bases are a match to TRBD2. The CDR3 runs 17 residues. Germline trimming cut 4 bases from V and 0 bases from J; bases unmatched to any gene: 9. Germline V lookup: CDR1 LGHNA, CDR2 YNFKEQ. The DNA for the CDR3 is TGTGCCAGCAGCCCCACCTCTAGCGGAAGCTCCTACAATGAGCAGTTCTTC. Protein: CASSPTSSGSSYNEQFF.

The chain couples TRBV7-9 to TRBJ2-7; D unresolved. This CDR3 region has 14 residues. The V gene lost 6 bases and the J gene lost 5 bases, with 17 bases spanning the gap. The V gene's germline CDR1 is SEHNR and CDR2 FQNEAQ (reference sequence). CDR3 nucleotides: TGTGCCAGCAGTCTCGAGGCCCAAAGGCACGAGCAGTACTTC. Residues: CASSLEAQRHEQYF.

This clone was observed a single time. This chain joins TRBV9 and TRBJ2-7, with D unresolved. The V end lost 4 bases, the J end lost 1 base, and 15 bases lay between the germline ends. This CDR3 region has 15 residues. Germline V gene data show CDR1 as SGDLS and CDR2 as YYNGEE. CDR3 residues: CASSPHHGLSYEQYF. The CDR3 DNA reads as TGTGCCAGCAGCCCTCACCATGGGCTGTCCTACGAGCAGTACTTC.

The CDR3 DNA sequence: TGCGCCAGCAGCCTGGGACTAGCGGGAAAGGAGCAGTTCTTC. Translated, it gives CASSLGLAGKEQFF. The rearrangement joins TRBV5-1 to TRBJ2-1, with 13 positions matching TRBD2. The length of the CDR3 is 14 residues. Germline loops: CDR1 SGHRS, CDR2 YFSETQ. After removal of 4 bases from V and 10 bases from J, the junction contained 5 bases not matched to a gene.

The J gene is TRBJ1-5, the V gene TRBV28, with TRBD1 matching over 7 bases. The junction had 14 bases not matched to a gene; V was cut back by 5 bases and J by 1 base. In germline, CDR1 is MDHEN, CDR2 SYDVKM. This CDR3 is built from 18 residues. CDR3 sequence: CASSPLDRRYLSNQPQHF. In nucleotides, the CDR3 is TGTGCCAGCAGTCCCCTGGACAGGCGTTATTTGAGCAATCAGCCCCAGCATTTT.

Only one count was recorded for this clone. V usage is TRBV12-5 and J usage is TRBJ2-1, with D possibly matching TRBD2 (5 bases). V lost 5 bases and J lost 10, with 12 bases in between. CDR1 is LGHNT and CDR2 is FRNRAP in the germline V gene. This CDR3 has 12 amino acids. DNA of the CDR3: TGTGCTAGTGGTAGGGAGTACGTGGAGCAGTTCTTC. It specifies CASGREYVEQFF.

A remark on this clone: An end of the junction does not agree with germline; a read error may underlie this. This chain links TRBV7-7 with TRBJ2-7; 9 bases map to TRBD2. Germline CDR1 and CDR2: SSHAT and FNYEAQ (reference sequence). There are 15 residues in the CDR3. For the CDR3, the DNA is TGTGCTAGCAGCTTGTCTAGCGGGACAAACTACGAGCAGTACTTC. Its translation is CASSLSSGTNYEQYF.

V usage is TRBV28 and J usage is TRBJ1-1; 9 bases line up with TRBD1. The J segment lost 6 bases and the V segment lost 5 bases, leaving 1 base of the junction unmatched. There are 12 residues in the CDR3. Germline V lookup: CDR1 MDHEN, CDR2 SYDVKM. CDR3 in DNA: TGTGCCAGCAGTAGACAGGGGGCTGAAGCTTTCTTT. It yields the protein CASSRQGAEAFF.

The gene calls are TRBV5-1 and TRBJ1-1; 10 bases fit TRBD1. With 0 bases clipped from V and 14 bases from J, the junction kept 13 bases outside the gene matches. This CDR3 has 15 amino acids. Germline CDR1 reads SGHRS; CDR2 reads YFSETQ. DNA of the CDR3: TGCGCCAGCAGCTTGGAGACAGGGGGCGAAGTTTTTGTCTTCTTT. This sequence encodes CASSLETGGEVFVFF.

This clone was detected once. The V call is TRBV29-1, the J call TRBJ1-5; 8 bases are a match to TRBD1. With 7 bases clipped from V and 4 bases from J, the junction kept 6 bases outside the gene matches. Germline assignment: CDR1 SQVTM and CDR2 ANQGSEA. The CDR3 runs 13 residues. The CDR3 loop reads CSAGQATNQPQHF. The CDR3 DNA reads as TGCAGCGCGGGACAGGCGACGAATCAGCCCCAGCATTTT.

The genes are TRBV11-2 and TRBJ2-7; D gene ambiguous. The V and J ends lost 1 base and 1 base respectively, with 11 bases between them. The CDR3 is made up of 15 amino acids. Looked up from germline, CDR1 is SGHAT and CDR2 is FQNNGV. The CDR3 here is CASSLVTHTSYEQYF. In DNA, the CDR3 is TGTGCCAGCAGCTTAGTCACCCACACGTCCTACGAGCAGTACTTC. The full variable domain, rest sourced from reference TRBV11-2 and TRBJ2-7, is EAGVAQSPRYKIIEKRQSVAFWCNPISGHATLYWYQQILGQGPKLLIQFQNNGVVDDSQLPKDRFSAERLKGVDSTLKIQPAKLEDSAVYLCASSLVTHTSYEQYFGPGTRLTVT.

The gene calls are TRBV10-1 and TRBJ2-3; D possibly corresponds to TRBD2 (6 bases). The CDR3 is made up of 12 amino acids. The V gene lost 8 bases and the J gene lost 6 bases, with 12 bases spanning the gap. Germline V gene sequence: CDR1 WNHNN, CDR2 SYGVQD (reference sequence). The CDR3 DNA reads TGCGCCAGCTCTATCGGGAGTGATACGCAGTATTTT. It yields the protein CASSIGSDTQYF.

The CDR3 sequence is CASSGSGTGTSFVDEQFF. CDR3 DNA: TGTGCCAGCAGTGGATCCGGGACCGGGACTAGCTTCGTCGATGAGCAGTTCTTC. This chain joins TRBV6-1 and TRBJ2-1; TRBD2 matches 9 bases. The junction had 18 bases not matched to a gene; V was cut back by 4 bases and J by 8 bases. Per germline, CDR1 MNHNS and CDR2 SASEGT. This CDR3 is built from 18 residues.

The chain joins TRBV2 to TRBJ2-2; TRBD1 aligns across 11 bases. Germline trimming cut 6 bases from V and 8 bases from J; bases unmatched to any gene: 17. The CDR3 has 18 residues. Germline V gives CDR1 SNHLY, CDR2 FYNNEI. The DNA for the CDR3 is TGTGCCAGCAGACCCACGACCGGACAGGGGGCGCGTGTGGGGGAGCTGTTTTTT. The encoded protein is CASRPTTGQGARVGELFF.